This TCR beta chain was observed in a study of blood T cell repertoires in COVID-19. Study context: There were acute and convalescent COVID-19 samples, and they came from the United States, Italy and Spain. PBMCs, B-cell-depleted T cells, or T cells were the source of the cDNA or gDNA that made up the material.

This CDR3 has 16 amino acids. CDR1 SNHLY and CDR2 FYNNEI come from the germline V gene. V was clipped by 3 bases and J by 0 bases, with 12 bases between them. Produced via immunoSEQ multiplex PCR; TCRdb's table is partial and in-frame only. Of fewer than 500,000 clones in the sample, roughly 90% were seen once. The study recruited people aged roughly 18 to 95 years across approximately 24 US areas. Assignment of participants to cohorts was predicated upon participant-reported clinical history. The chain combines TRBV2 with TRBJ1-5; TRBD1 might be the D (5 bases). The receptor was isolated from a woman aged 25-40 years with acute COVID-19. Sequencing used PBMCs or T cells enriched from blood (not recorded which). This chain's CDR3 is CASSDDWGGSNQPQHF. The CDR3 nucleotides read TGTGCCAGCAGTGACGATTGGGGGGGTAGCAATCAGCCCCAGCATTTT.